Presented here are 20 T cell receptor beta chains from one specimen sequenced in a study of beta chain features in type 1 diabetes. Investigators reverse transcribed all isolated RNA, so they sequenced expressed TCRB transcripts. Produced via immunoSEQ multiplex PCR; TCRdb's table is partial and in-frame only. The sample has 200,000 to 250,000 clones; over 65% are singletons. The specimen was naive CD4+ T cells from blood. These receptors were collected from a man aged 25-45 years in good health.

J is TRBJ2-7 and V is TRBV30; D call uncertain. The germline gives CDR1 GTSNPN, CDR2 SVGIG (reference sequence). This CDR3 is built from 15 residues. The V end lost 2 bases, the J end lost 1 base, and 15 bases lay between the germline ends. The CDR3 nucleotides read TGTGCCTGGAGTTCTCGGGTCTTACAATCCTACGAGCAGTACTTC. This translates into CAWSSRVLQSYEQYF.

This clone was observed a handful of times. The J gene is TRBJ2-1, the V gene TRBV29-1, with 12 bases that match TRBD2. Germline-derived CDR1 and CDR2 are SQVTM and ANQGSEA. The CDR3 contains 12 residues. Trimming cost V 2 bases and J 16 bases; bases outside gene matches: 6. The CDR3 protein is CSVERLAGVAFF. The CDR3 coding sequence is TGCAGCGTTGAAAGACTAGCGGGAGTAGCTTTCTTC.

This clone has only a few counts. The V and J genes are TRBV7-2 and TRBJ2-3; possible D gene TRBD2, 5 bases. V gave up 5 bases and J gave up 2 bases, with 11 bases separating them. The CDR3 covers 14 residues. Germline CDR1 reads SGHTA; CDR2 reads FQGNSA. CDR3 nucleotide sequence: TGTGCCAGCAGCCCCAAGCGGACCACAGATACGCAGTATTTT. Its translation is CASSPKRTTDTQYF.

The rearrangement links TRBV9 to TRBJ1-4; D not certain. The CDR3 sequence is 13 residues long. The germline V gene has CDR1 SGDLS and CDR2 YYNGEE. The V and J ends lost 3 bases and 7 bases respectively, with 10 bases between them. The CDR3 region has the DNA TGTGCCAGCAGCGCAACAGCCTCTGAAAAACTGTTTTTT. As protein: CASSATASEKLFF.

This clone was seen a handful of times. This chain joins TRBV7-2 and TRBJ2-5; D not resolved. Per germline, CDR1 SGHTA and CDR2 FQGNSA. V lost 2 bases and J lost 2, with 6 bases in between. The length of the CDR3 is 13 residues. CDR3 bases: TGTGCCAGCAGCTTAAGGGTACAAGAGACCCAGTACTTC. This gives the protein CASSLRVQETQYF.

CDR3 region: CASTLNPGDLSGELFF. CDR3 DNA sequence: TGTGCCAGCACCCTAAACCCGGGTGATTTGTCCGGGGAGCTGTTTTTT. The genes are TRBV7-9 and TRBJ2-2; the D is unclear. The V gene lost 7 bases and the J gene lost 6 bases, with 21 bases spanning the gap. The CDR3 is 16 amino acids. Germline values: CDR1 SEHNR, CDR2 FQNEAQ (reference sequence). The full variable domain, completed using reference TRBV7-9 and TRBJ2-2, is DTGVSQNPRHKITKRGQNVTFRCDPISEHNRLYWYRQTLGQGPEFLTYFQNEAQLEKSRLLSDRFSAERPKGSFSTLEIQRTEQGDSAMYLCASTLNPGDLSGELFFGEGSRLTVL.

V is TRBV5-1 and J is TRBJ2-5; the D gene is possibly TRBD2 (6 bases). The V gene's germline CDR1 is SGHRS and CDR2 YFSETQ. V was cut by 3 bases and J by 10 bases, with 13 bases left in between. There are 12 residues in the CDR3. The DNA of the CDR3 is TGCGCCAGCAGCTCCGCCGGGAGCGACCAGTACTTC. Protein sequence: CASSSAGSDQYF.

The chain uses TRBV29-1 and TRBJ1-1; no firm D call. Between the trimmed V and J ends, which lost 5 bases and 1 base, there was a span of 8 bases. CDR1 and CDR2 from the germline V gene are SQVTM and ANQGSEA. The CDR3 has 12 amino acids. The CDR3 is CSVMRGNTEAFF. In DNA, the CDR3 is TGCAGCGTTATGCGGGGGAACACTGAAGCTTTCTTT.

V usage is TRBV7-2 and J usage is TRBJ2-3; 7 bases line up with TRBD2. The germline V gene encodes CDR1 SGHTA and CDR2 FQGNSA. After removal of 0 bases from V and 0 bases from J, the junction contained 3 bases not matched to a gene. This CDR3 is built from 16 residues. Here the CDR3 reads CASSLAPAGSTDTQYF. CDR3 coding DNA: TGTGCCAGCAGCTTAGCCCCAGCGGGGAGCACAGATACGCAGTATTTT.

The chain links TRBV21-1 to TRBJ2-7; no DNA check was done on the table's D call, TRBD1. TRBV21-1 is an annotated pseudogene. The CDR3 is 13 residues long. CDR3 region: CASSKTGAYEQYF. The CDR3 DNA is TGTGCCAGCAGCAAAACAGGAGCCTACGAGCAGTACTTC.

The V call is TRBV30, the J call TRBJ1-2; D might be TRBD1 (6 bases). V was shortened by 3 bases and J by 4 bases, with 18 bases between the two germline ends. The CDR3 runs 15 residues. Germline loops: CDR1 GTSNPN, CDR2 SVGIG (reference sequence). The CDR3 sequence is CAWRTPDRNFYGYTF. The CDR3 DNA is TGTGCCTGGAGGACCCCTGACAGGAACTTCTATGGCTACACCTTC.

The genes are TRBV30 and TRBJ2-1; 12 bases map to TRBD2. Germline V gives CDR1 GTSNPN, CDR2 SVGIG (reference sequence). There are 16 residues in the CDR3. Trimming cost V 3 bases and J 9 bases; bases outside gene matches: 12. CDR3 residues: CAWRPGLAGPRGEQFF. CDR3 DNA: TGTGCCTGGAGGCCAGGACTAGCGGGGCCCCGGGGTGAGCAGTTCTTC.

The CDR3 coding sequence is TGTGCCTGGAAACGGGACAGTGCTTTCTTT. Protein sequence: CAWKRDSAFF. This rearrangement joins TRBV30 to TRBJ1-1, with TRBD1 matching over 7 bases. CDR1 GTSNPN and CDR2 SVGIG come from the germline V gene (reference sequence). With 4 bases clipped from V and 11 bases from J, the junction kept 4 bases outside the gene matches. CDR3 length equals 10 residues.

The chain joins TRBV7-2 to TRBJ2-1; 7 positions match TRBD1. With 5 bases clipped from V and 8 bases from J, the junction kept 9 bases outside the gene matches. Germline loops: CDR1 SGHTA, CDR2 FQGNSA. The CDR3 is 14 residues long. The CDR3 coding sequence is TGTGCCAGCAGCACCCAAGGACAGGATGATGAGCAGTTCTTC. It encodes CASSTQGQDDEQFF. Using reference TRBV7-2 and TRBJ2-1 for the parts outside the CDR3, the full variable domain is GAGVSQSPSNKVTEKGKDVELRCDPISGHTALYWYRQSLGQGLEFLIYFQGNSAPDKSGLPSDRFSAERTGGSVSTLTIQRTQQEDSAVYLCASSTQGQDDEQFFGPGTRLTVL.

The genes are TRBV4-3 and TRBJ2-7; 8 bases match TRBD2. Trimming took 0 bases from V and 4 from J; bases not matched to a gene: 5. The germline CDR1 and CDR2 sequences are LGHNA and YSLEER. The CDR3 runs 15 residues. CDR3 loop: CASSQDLSGEYEQYF. The CDR3 DNA reads as TGCGCCAGCAGCCAAGACCTTAGCGGGGAGTACGAGCAGTACTTC.

The genes are TRBV7-9 and TRBJ2-2; 10 bases match TRBD1. CDR3 length: 15 residues. The V segment lost 5 bases and the J segment 6 bases; nucleotides outside the gene matches: 6. In germline, CDR1 is SEHNR, CDR2 FQNEAQ (reference sequence). As DNA, the CDR3 is TGTGCCAGCAGCAAGACAGGGGGCGAGGCCGGGGAGCTGTTTTTT. Protein product: CASSKTGGEAGELFF. Looking up the rest from reference TRBV7-9 and TRBJ2-2 gives the full variable domain: DTGVSQNPRHKITKRGQNVTFRCDPISEHNRLYWYRQTLGQGPEFLTYFQNEAQLEKSRLLSDRFSAERPKGSFSTLEIQRTEQGDSAMYLCASSKTGGEAGELFFGEGSRLTVL.

The chain is built from TRBV28 and TRBJ2-3, with D possibly being TRBD2 (6 bases). This CDR3 contains 15 residues. The germline CDR1 and CDR2 sequences are MDHEN and SYDVKM. V dropped 3 bases and J dropped 2 bases, with 12 bases sitting between them. As DNA, the CDR3 is TGTGCCAGCAGTTTTCGGCGGGGAAACACAGATACGCAGTATTTT. It yields the protein CASSFRRGNTDTQYF.

The rearrangement joins TRBV29-1 to TRBJ1-1; TRBD1 matches 9 bases. V lost 5 bases, J lost 5 bases, and 6 bases stayed unmatched. Per germline, CDR1 SQVTM and CDR2 ANQGSEA. The CDR3 consists of 13 residues. The DNA for the CDR3 is TGCAGCGTTCAGATAGGACAGGGGACTGAAGCTTTCTTT. Translated, it gives CSVQIGQGTEAFF.

The rearrangement uses TRBV29-1 and TRBJ1-3; weak D call: TRBD1 (5 bases). Germline CDR1 SQVTM, CDR2 ANQGSEA. The germline V and J ends were trimmed by 6 bases and 0 bases, with 9 bases remaining between them. The CDR3 consists of 13 residues. CDR3 sequence: CSVRGNSGNTIYF. The CDR3 DNA is TGCAGCGTGCGGGGGAACTCTGGAAACACCATATATTTT.

This chain links TRBV9 with TRBJ2-5, with 10 bases matching TRBD2. Germline CDR1 and CDR2: SGDLS and YYNGEE. This CDR3 region has 17 residues. V shed 1 base, J shed 5 bases, and the junction held 11 bases outside the gene matches. DNA for the CDR3: TGTGCCAGCAGCGTACGAGCGGGAGGGCCGAAGGAGGAGACCCAGTACTTC. Translation: CASSVRAGGPKEETQYF.